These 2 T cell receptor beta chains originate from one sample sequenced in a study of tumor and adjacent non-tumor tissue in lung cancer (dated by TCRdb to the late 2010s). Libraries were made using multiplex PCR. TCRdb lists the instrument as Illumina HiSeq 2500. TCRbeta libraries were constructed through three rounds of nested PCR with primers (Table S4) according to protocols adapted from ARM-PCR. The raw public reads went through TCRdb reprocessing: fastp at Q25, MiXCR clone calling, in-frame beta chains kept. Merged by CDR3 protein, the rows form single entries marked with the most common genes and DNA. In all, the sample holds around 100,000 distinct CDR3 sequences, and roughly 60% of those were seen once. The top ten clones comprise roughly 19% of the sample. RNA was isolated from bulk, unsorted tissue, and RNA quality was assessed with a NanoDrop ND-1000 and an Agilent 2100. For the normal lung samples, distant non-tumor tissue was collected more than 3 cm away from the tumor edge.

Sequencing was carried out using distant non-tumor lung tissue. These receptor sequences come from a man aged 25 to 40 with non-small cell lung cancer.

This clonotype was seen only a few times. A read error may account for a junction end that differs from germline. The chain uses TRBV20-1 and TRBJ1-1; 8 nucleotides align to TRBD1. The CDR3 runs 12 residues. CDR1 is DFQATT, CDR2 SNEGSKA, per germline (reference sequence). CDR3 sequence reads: CSASTGDTGAFF. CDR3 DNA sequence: TGCAGTGCATCGACAGGGGACACTGGAGCTTTCTTT.

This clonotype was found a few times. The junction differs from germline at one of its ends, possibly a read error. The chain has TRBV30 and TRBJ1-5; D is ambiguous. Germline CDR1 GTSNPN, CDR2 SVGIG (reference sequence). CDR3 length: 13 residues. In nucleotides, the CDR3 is TGTGCCCGGAGTGTTCGGGAAGGGCAGCCCCAGCATTTT. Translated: CARSVREGQPQHF.